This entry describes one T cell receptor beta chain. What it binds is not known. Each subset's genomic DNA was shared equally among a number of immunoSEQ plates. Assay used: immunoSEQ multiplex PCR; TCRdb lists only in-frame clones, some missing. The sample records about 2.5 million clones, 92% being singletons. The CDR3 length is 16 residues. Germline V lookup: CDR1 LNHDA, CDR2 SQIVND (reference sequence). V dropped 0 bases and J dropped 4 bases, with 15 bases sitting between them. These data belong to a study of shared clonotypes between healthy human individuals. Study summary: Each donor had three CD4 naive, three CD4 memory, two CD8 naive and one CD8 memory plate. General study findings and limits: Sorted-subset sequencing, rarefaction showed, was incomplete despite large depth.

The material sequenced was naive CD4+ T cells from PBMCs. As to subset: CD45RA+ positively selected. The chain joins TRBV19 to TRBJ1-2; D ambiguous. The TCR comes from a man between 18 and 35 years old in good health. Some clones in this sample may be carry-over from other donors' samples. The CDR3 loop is CASSIERSLTLYGYTF. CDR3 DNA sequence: TGTGCCAGTAGTATAGAACGGAGCCTTACCCTCTATGGCTACACCTTC.